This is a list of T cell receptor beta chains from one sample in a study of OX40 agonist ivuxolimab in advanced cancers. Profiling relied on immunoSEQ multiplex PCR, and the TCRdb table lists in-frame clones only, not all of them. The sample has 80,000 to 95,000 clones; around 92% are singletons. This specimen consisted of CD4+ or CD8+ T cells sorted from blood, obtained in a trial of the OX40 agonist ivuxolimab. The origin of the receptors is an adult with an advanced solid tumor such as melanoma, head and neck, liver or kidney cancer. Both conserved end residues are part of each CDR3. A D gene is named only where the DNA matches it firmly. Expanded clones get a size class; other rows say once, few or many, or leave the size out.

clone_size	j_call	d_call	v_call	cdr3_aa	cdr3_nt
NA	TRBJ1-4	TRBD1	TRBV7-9	CASSFTTGDSLFF	TGTGCCAGCAGCTTCACAACAGGGGATTCACTGTTTTTT
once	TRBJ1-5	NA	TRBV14	CASSQRADPSNQPQHF	TGTGCCAGCAGCCAAAGGGCAGACCCTAGCAATCAGCCCCAGCATTTT
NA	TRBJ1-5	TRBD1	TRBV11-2	CASSLTGQGGNQPQHF	TGTGCCAGCAGCCTTACGGGACAGGGAGGCAATCAGCCCCAGCATTTT
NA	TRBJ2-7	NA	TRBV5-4	CASTQVGRSREQYF	TGTGCCAGCACCCAAGTCGGCCGGTCTCGGGAGCAGTACTTC
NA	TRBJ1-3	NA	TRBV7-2	CASSRYPSGGSGNTIYF	TGTGCCAGCAGCCGTTATCCATCTGGGGGGAGTGGAAACACCATATATTTT
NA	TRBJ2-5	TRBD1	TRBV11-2	CASSRTGTKETQYF	TGTGCCAGCAGCCGGACAGGGACAAAAGAGACCCAGTACTTC
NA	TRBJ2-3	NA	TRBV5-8	CASSSGAIDTQYF	TGTGCCAGCAGCTCGGGGGCTATAGATACGCAGTATTTT
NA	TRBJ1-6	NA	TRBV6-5	CASSIRLDSPLHF	TGTGCCAGCAGTATCAGGCTGGATTCACCCCTCCACTTT
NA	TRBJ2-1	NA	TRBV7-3	CASSFAAGNEQFF	TGTGCCAGCAGCTTTGCCGCGGGCAATGAGCAGTTCTTC
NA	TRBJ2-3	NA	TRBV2	CASSEIGRGVTDTQYF	TGTGCCAGCAGTGAAATAGGCAGAGGTGTCACAGATACGCAGTATTTT
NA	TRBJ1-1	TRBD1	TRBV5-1	CASSRDSLNTEAFF	TGCGCCAGCAGCCGGGACAGCTTGAACACTGAAGCTTTCTTT
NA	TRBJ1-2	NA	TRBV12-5	CASGLVGGGDAPYGYTF	TGTGCTAGTGGTTTGGTAGGTGGGGGGGACGCTCCCTATGGCTACACCTTC
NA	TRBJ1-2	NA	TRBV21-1	CASSPPYTF	TGTGCCAGCAGCCCCCCCTACACCTTC
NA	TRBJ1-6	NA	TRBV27	CASSLTGSYNSPLHF	TGTGCCAGCAGTTTAACAGGCTCCTATAATTCACCCCTCCACTTT
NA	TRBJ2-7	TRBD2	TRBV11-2	CASSSGLAGGGEQYF	TGTGCCAGCAGCTCGGGACTAGCGGGAGGAGGCGAGCAGTACTTC
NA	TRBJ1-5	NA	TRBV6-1	CASSQQGNQPQHF	TGTGCCAGCAGCCAACAGGGCAATCAGCCCCAGCATTTT
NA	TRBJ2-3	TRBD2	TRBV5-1	CASSLEGGSADTQYF	TGCGCCAGCAGCTTGGAAGGCGGGAGCGCAGATACGCAGTATTTT
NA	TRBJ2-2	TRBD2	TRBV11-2	CASSRRTSGGPNTGELFF	TGTGCCAGCAGCCGAAGGACTAGCGGGGGACCGAACACCGGGGAGCTGTTTTTT
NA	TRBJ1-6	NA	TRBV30	CAWRRASSYNSPLHF	TGTGCCTGGAGACGAGCCAGCTCCTATAATTCACCCCTCCACTTT
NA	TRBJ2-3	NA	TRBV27	CASSLSGDPRTDTQYF	TGTGCCAGCAGTTTATCAGGGGACCCACGCACAGATACGCAGTATTTT
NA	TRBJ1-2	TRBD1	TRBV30	CAWRAGGQGGYGYTF	TGTGCCTGGAGGGCAGGGGGACAGGGAGGCTATGGCTACACCTTC
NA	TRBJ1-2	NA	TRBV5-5	CATRVYGYGYTF	TGTGCAACCAGGGTCTATGGCTATGGCTACACCTTC
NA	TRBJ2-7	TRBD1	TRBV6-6	CATLRGPDYEQYF	TGTGCCACCCTTAGGGGGCCTGACTACGAGCAGTACTTC
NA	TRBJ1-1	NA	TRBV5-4	CASSWTDRANTEAFF	TGTGCCAGCAGCTGGACGGACAGAGCCAACACTGAAGCTTTCTTT
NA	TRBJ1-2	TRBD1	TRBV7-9	CASSAGQGTYGYTF	TGTGCCAGCAGCGCCGGACAGGGAACCTATGGCTACACCTTC
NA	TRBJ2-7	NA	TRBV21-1	CASSKRLSGGSYEQYF	TGTGCCAGCAGCAAACGCCTCTCAGGGGGCTCCTACGAGCAGTACTTC
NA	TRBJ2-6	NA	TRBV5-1	CASSFGAGTPGANVLTF	TGCGCCAGCAGCTTTGGGGCAGGGACCCCTGGGGCCAACGTCCTGACTTTC
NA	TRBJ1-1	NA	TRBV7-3	CASSLSQYTEAFF	TGTGCCAGCAGCCTATCACAGTACACTGAAGCTTTCTTT
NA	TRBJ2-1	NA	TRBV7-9	CASSRTEAWKIGEQFF	TGTGCCAGCAGCCGAACAGAGGCCTGGAAGATAGGTGAGCAGTTCTTC
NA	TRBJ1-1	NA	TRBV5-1	CASSGDSGNLNTEAFF	TGCGCCAGCAGCGGTGACAGCGGTAATTTGAACACTGAAGCTTTCTTT
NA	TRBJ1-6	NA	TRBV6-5	CASRPSVESPLHF	TGTGCCAGCCGACCTTCGGTCGAATCACCCCTCCACTTT
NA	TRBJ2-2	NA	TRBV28	CASSSTGTNTGELFF	TGTGCCAGCAGTTCAACCGGGACGAACACCGGGGAGCTGTTTTTT
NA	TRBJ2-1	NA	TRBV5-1	CASSSGTDYNEQFF	TGCGCCAGCAGCTCCGGGACGGACTACAATGAGCAGTTCTTC
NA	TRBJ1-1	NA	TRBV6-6	CASSYSGGVNTEAFF	TGTGCCAGCAGTTACTCGGGGGGGGTGAACACTGAAGCTTTCTTT
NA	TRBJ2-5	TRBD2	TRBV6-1	CASREGGRAQETQYF	TGTGCCAGCAGAGAAGGCGGGAGGGCCCAGGAGACCCAGTACTTC
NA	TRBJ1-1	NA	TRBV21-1	CASKGGGDRGLNTEAFF	TGTGCCAGCAAAGGCGGGGGTGACAGGGGGCTGAACACTGAAGCTTTCTTT
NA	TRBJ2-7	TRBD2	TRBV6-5	CASRSSGLAGVGQYF	TGTGCCAGCAGGAGTTCGGGACTAGCGGGAGTAGGGCAGTACTTC
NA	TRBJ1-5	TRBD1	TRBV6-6	CASSGKQGGNQPQHF	TGTGCCAGCAGTGGAAAACAGGGGGGCAATCAGCCCCAGCATTTT
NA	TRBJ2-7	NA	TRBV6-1	CASSNGGGTYEQYF	TGTGCCAGCAGTAACGGGGGCGGGACCTACGAGCAGTACTTC
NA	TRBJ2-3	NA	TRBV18	CASSPGWGRASTDTQYF	TGTGCCAGCTCACCCGGTTGGGGCCGGGCCAGCACAGATACGCAGTATTTT
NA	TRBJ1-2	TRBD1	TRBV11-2	CASSFGQGVGYTF	TGTGCCAGCAGCTTCGGACAGGGGGTAGGCTACACCTTC
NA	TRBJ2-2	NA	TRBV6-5	CASSQRVGELFF	TGTGCCAGCAGCCAAAGAGTCGGGGAGCTGTTTTTT
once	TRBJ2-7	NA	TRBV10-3	CAISEAFSYEQYF	TGTGCCATCAGTGAGGCCTTTTCCTACGAGCAGTACTTC
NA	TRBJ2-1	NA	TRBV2	CASSTLPSSYNEQFF	TGTGCCAGCAGTACTTTACCGAGCTCCTACAATGAGCAGTTCTTC
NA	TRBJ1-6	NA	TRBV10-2	CASSESRESSPLHF	TGCGCCAGCAGTGAGTCCAGGGAAAGTTCACCCCTCCACTTT
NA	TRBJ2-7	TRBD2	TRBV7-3	CASSFPRTSGRYEQYF	TGTGCCAGCAGCTTCCCTCGGACTAGCGGGAGGTACGAGCAGTACTTC
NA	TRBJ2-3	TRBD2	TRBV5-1	CASSFAGEGTDTQYF	TGCGCCAGCAGCTTTGCGGGAGAAGGGACAGATACGCAGTATTTT
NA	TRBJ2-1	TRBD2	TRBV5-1	CASSLKPSGVYNEQFF	TGCGCCAGCAGCTTGAAACCTAGCGGGGTGTACAATGAGCAGTTCTTC
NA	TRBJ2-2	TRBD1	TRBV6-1	CASSPGQENTGELFF	TGTGCCAGCAGCCCCGGACAGGAGAACACCGGGGAGCTGTTTTTT
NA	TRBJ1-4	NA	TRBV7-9	CASSYHLGMANEKLFF	TGTGCCAGCAGCTACCACCTCGGGATGGCTAATGAAAAACTGTTTTTT
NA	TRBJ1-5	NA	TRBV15	CATSRDRRGDNQPQHF	TGTGCCACCAGCAGAGATCGCAGGGGTGACAATCAGCCCCAGCATTTT
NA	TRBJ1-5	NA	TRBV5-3	CASSLQRLSQPQHF	TGTGCCAGCAGCTTACAGAGATTAAGTCAGCCCCAGCATTTT
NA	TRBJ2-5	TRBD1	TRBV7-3	CASSLLGQGAETQYF	TGTGCCAGCAGCTTATTGGGACAGGGGGCAGAGACCCAGTACTTC
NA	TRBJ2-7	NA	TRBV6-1	CASRRQVFGEQYF	TGTGCCAGCAGGAGACAGGTATTCGGTGAGCAGTACTTC
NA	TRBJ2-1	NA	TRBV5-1	CASSFTGETYNEQFF	TGCGCCAGCAGCTTTACCGGGGAAACCTACAATGAGCAGTTCTTC